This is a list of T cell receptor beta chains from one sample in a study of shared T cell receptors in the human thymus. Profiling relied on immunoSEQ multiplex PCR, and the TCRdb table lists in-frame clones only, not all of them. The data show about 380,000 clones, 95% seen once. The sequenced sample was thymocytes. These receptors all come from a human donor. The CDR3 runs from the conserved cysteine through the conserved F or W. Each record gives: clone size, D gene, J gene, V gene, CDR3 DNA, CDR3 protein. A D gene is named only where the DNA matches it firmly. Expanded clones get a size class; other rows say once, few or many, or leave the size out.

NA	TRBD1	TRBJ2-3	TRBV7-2	TGTGCCAGCAGCTTAGAGGACAGGGCACCCACAGATACGCAGTATTTT	CASSLEDRAPTDTQYF
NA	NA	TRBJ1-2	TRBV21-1	TGTGCCAGCAGGGGGGGACGGGGCTATGGCTACACCTTC	CASRGGRGYGYTF
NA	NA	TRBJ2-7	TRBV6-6	TGTGCCAGCAGCCAGGGGGGCTACGAGCAGTACTTC	CASSQGGYEQYF
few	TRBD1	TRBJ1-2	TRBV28	TGTGCCAGCAGCTTGGGTCGTGGACAGGGGGCAAGGTATGGCTACACCTTC	CASSLGRGQGARYGYTF
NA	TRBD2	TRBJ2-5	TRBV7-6	TGTGCCAGCAGCTCCCCTAAGCGGGGAGCACAAGAGACCCAGTACTTC	CASSSPKRGAQETQYF
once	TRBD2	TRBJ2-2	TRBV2	TGTGCCAGCAGTTTCTCAGGGAGATGGCGGCTTCGGGAGGGAGGGGAGCTGTTTTTT	CASSFSGRWRLREGGELFF
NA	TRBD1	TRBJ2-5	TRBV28	TGTGCCAGCAGTGACGACAGGGCGGAGACCCAGTACTTC	CASSDDRAETQYF
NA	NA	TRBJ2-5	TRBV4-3	TGCGCCAGCAGCCGGGGGCAAGAGACCCAGTACTTC	CASSRGQETQYF
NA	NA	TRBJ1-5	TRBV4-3	TGCGCCAGCAGCCAAGGCGGACGGGACACTAGCAATCAGCCCCAGCATTTT	CASSQGGRDTSNQPQHF
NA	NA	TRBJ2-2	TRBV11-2	TGTGCCAGCAGCTTTGGGGGTCCGTACGGGGAGCTGTTTTTT	CASSFGGPYGELFF
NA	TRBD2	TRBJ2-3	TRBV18	TGTGCCAGCTCACTCCCCGACACTAGCGCAACAGATACGCAGTATTTT	CASSLPDTSATDTQYF
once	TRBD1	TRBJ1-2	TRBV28	TGTGCCAGCAGTTTAGGGGCAGGGGGCAGGGGCTACACCTTC	CASSLGAGGRGYTF
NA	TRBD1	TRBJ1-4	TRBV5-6	TGTGCCAGCAGCCCCCGGAGGCAGGGGGTCTGGGAAAAACTGTTTTTT	CASSPRRQGVWEKLFF
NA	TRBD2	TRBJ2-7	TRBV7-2	TGTGCCAGCAGGGGGTATGCGGGAGGGGTGCTCGAGCAGTACTTC	CASRGYAGGVLEQYF
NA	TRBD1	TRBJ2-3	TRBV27	TGTGCCAGCAGGTCAGACAGGGAAGAAATGAAGGATACGCAGTATTTT	CASRSDREEMKDTQYF
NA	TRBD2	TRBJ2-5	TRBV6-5	TGTGCCAGCAGTTCGGGGGGGATAGAGACCCAGTACTTC	CASSSGGIETQYF
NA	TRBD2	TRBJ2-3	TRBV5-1	TGCGCCAGCAGCTTGGAGGAGATAGCGGGAGGGGATACGCAGTATTTT	CASSLEEIAGGDTQYF
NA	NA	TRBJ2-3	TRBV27	TGTGCCAGCAGCGGGCGGACGGTTGAGCGGGTCACAGATACGCAGTATTTT	CASSGRTVERVTDTQYF
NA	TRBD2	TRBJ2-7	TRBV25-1	TGTGCCAGCAGTGCGCCAACCGGACTAGCGGGAGTCTCCTACGAGCAGTACTTC	CASSAPTGLAGVSYEQYF
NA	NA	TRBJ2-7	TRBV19	TGTGCCAGTAGCACGGACCGTCTACCCTACGAGCAGTACTTC	CASSTDRLPYEQYF
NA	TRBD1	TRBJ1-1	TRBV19	TGTGCCAGTAGTATACCTGGCAGGGGGCCTGGGACTGAAGCTTTCTTT	CASSIPGRGPGTEAFF
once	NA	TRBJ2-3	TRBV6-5	TGTGCCCCCCCGGGACCAGCGTACACAGATACGCAGTATTTT	CAPPGPAYTDTQYF
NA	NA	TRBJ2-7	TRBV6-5	TGTGCCAGCAGTTACGATCCCGAAGCGAATACCTACGAGCAGTACTTC	CASSYDPEANTYEQYF
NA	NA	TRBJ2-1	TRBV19	TGTGCCAGTAGTATCAAGCGGACCCCGAAGTTAAAACTTTACAATGAGCAGTTCTTC	CASSIKRTPKLKLYNEQFF
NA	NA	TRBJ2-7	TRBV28	TGTGCCAGCAGTTTACCTCAAGGGTTGGGTAGCTACGAGCAGTACTTC	CASSLPQGLGSYEQYF
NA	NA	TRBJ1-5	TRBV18	TGTGCCAGCTCTCTAGCTGATCAGCCCCAGCATTTT	CASSLADQPQHF
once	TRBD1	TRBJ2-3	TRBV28	TGTGCCAGCAGCGGACAGGGATCAGATACGCAGTATTTT	CASSGQGSDTQYF
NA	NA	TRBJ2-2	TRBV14	TGTGCCAGCAGCCAACGGGGAACCGGGGAGCTGTTTTTT	CASSQRGTGELFF